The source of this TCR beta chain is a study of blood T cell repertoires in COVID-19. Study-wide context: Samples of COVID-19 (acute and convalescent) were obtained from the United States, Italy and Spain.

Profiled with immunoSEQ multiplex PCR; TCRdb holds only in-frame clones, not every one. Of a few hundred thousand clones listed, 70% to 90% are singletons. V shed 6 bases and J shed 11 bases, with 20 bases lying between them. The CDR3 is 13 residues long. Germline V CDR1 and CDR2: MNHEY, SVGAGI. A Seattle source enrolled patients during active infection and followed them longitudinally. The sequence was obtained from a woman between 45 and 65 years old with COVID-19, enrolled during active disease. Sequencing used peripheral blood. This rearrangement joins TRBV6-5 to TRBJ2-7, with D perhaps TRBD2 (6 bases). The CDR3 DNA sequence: TGTGCCAGCAGCCAAACCCGGACTTCGGGGGAGTACTTC. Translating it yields CASSQTRTSGEYF.